What follows describes a single TCR beta chain. Its antigen remains unknown. The sample originates from a study of regulatory T cells in long-lasting Graves disease. Whole-study findings and limits: Favored usage of TRBV28, TRBJ1-2 and TRBJ2-5 was recorded in persistent disease.

The time point: newly diagnosed GD, antithyroid drugs for less than 3 months. The TCR library was prepared using RNA isolated from PBMCs. Researchers made TCR beta libraries by using iRepertoire HTBI primers and running Arm-PCR on CDR3 regions. Via MiXCR, TCRdb re-called the multiplex PCR reads, giving one row per CDR3 protein. The data hold 400,000 to 500,000 distinct CDR3 sequences, with 11% to 15% observed a single time. CDR1 and CDR2 from the germline V gene are MDHEN and SYDVKM. V shed 8 bases and J shed 1 base, with 16 bases lying between them. The CDR3 has 15 amino acids. This same sample was also part of a study on T cells in Graves' hyperthyroidism and ophthalmopathy. That report notes: Ophthalmopathy, which appeared later, was predicted by the model a median approximately 6 months before onset.

The sequencing used peripheral blood mononuclear cells (PBMCs), collected at new diagnosis, from a patient treated with antithyroid drugs. This receptor was identified in a woman aged 45-65 years with Graves disease. The chain employs TRBV28 and TRBJ2-3; D could derive from TRBD1 or TRBD2 (5 bases each). The CDR3 nucleotides are TGTGCCAGCGCCACGGGGCTAGTTGGCACAGATACGCAGTATTTT. Protein: CASATGLVGTDTQYF.